This T cell receptor beta chain was obtained from a study of cytomegalovirus exposure and HLA in healthy donors. Study-level results: Later analysis revealed greater clonal expansion in HLA-associated TCR beta chains than in equally common others.

Comments on this clone: What it binds is not known. Relative to the germline gene, one junction end is altered; a read error may explain this.

Primers included in the PCR were 60 Vbeta and 13 Jbeta primers. Profiling relied on immunoSEQ multiplex PCR, and the TCRdb table lists in-frame clones only, not all of them. The sample comprises about 59,000 clones, roughly 80% of which are singletons, and 3.5% to 4% rests with the top ten. The source of this sequence is a woman in her forties in good health and CMV-seronegative. Sequenced input: PBMCs.

CDR3 amino acids: CSSSFQGSPLHF. The CDR3, as DNA: TGTTCCAGCAGCTTTCAGGGTTCACCCCTCCACTTT. The V and J genes are TRBV7-9 and TRBJ1-6; a weak D match, TRBD1 (5 bases). CDR1 and CDR2 (germline): SEHNR, FQNEAQ (reference sequence). The CDR3 is made up of 12 amino acids.